The 5 T cell receptor beta chains reported below all come from one sample, sequenced in a study of technical replicates of blood from four donors. TCRdb's copy holds only in-frame clones and misses some; the assay was immunoSEQ multiplex PCR. The data hold more than 65,000 clones, with approximately 97% observed a single time. The sample taken for sequencing was T cells isolated from PBMCs. The receptor set was obtained from a human donor in good health.

The chain links TRBV28 to TRBJ2-7; D is perhaps TRBD2 (6 bases). Germline values: CDR1 MDHEN, CDR2 SYDVKM. V shed 11 bases and J shed 4 bases, with 12 bases lying between them. This CDR3 contains 11 residues. Written as DNA, the CDR3 is TGTGCCGGCGGGACTTTATACGAGCAGTACTTC. Translating it yields CAGGTLYEQYF.

This chain connects TRBV2 to TRBJ1-1; the match to TRBD1 covers 8 bases. The germline CDR1 and CDR2 sequences are SNHLY and FYNNEI. The junction had 15 bases not matched to a gene; V was cut back by 6 bases and J by 0 bases. CDR3 length: 18 amino acids. CDR3 region: CASSLISGGARVNTEAFF. The CDR3 nucleotides are TGTGCCAGCAGCCTCATATCAGGGGGCGCGAGAGTGAACACTGAAGCTTTCTTT.

The genes are TRBV10-3 and TRBJ2-1; 12 nucleotides agree with TRBD2. Germline V lookup: CDR1 ENHRY, CDR2 SYGVKD. V lost 10 bases, J lost 0 bases, and 10 bases stayed unmatched. The CDR3 covers 17 residues. The CDR3 nucleotides read TGTGCCAGCGGACTAGCGGGATTCACAAGCTCCTACAATGAGCAGTTCTTC. It is translated as CASGLAGFTSSYNEQFF.

CDR3 bases: TGTGCCAGCAGCGTATACGGGAGAGTTGCCGATGAGCAGTTCTTC. As protein: CASSVYGRVADEQFF. V usage is TRBV9 and J usage is TRBJ2-1; D possibly corresponds to TRBD2 (6 bases). CDR1 and CDR2 (germline): SGDLS, YYNGEE. Trimming took off 1 base at V and 8 bases at J, with 16 bases between the two ends. This CDR3 has 15 residues. Full variable domain (remainder filled in from reference TRBV9 and TRBJ2-1): DSGVTQTPKHLITATGQRVTLRCSPRSGDLSVYWYQQSLDQGLQFLIQYYNGEERAKGNILERFSAQQFPDLHSELNLSSLELGDSALYFCASSVYGRVADEQFFGPGTRLTVL.

Written as DNA, the CDR3 is TGTGCCAGCTCCAGACTATCGGAGCAGTTCTTC. It encodes CASSRLSEQFF. V gene TRBV6-1 combines with J gene TRBJ2-1, with D perhaps matching TRBD2 (5 bases). The ends were cut back, 8 bases at V and 10 bases at J, with 12 bases in the middle. The CDR3 totals 11 residues. The germline V gene has CDR1 MNHNS and CDR2 SASEGT.